Listed here is a single T cell receptor (beta chain). This clonotype was detected many times. Its antigen is not yet known. No base quality information exists; no much larger clone differs at one position. The treatment or condition label here, explained by the study, means: live attenuated yellow fever vaccine strain. PBMCs were isolated from peripheral blood using a standard Ficoll-Paque protocol. Dynabeads CD4 and CD8 positive selection kits were used to isolate CD4 and CD8 T-cell fractions. TriZol was used to extract RNA from bulk PBMCs, from CD4 and CD8 fractions, and from dextramer-positive and dextramer-negative fractions. These data are taken from a study of T cells after yellow fever vaccination (dated by TCRdb to about 2019). With respect to the entire study: Libraries from fractions with low cell numbers were prepared with the SMART-Seq v4 Ultra Low Input RNA kit. To follow T-cell clones before and after primary and booster YFV17D yellow fever vaccination, bulk TCR alpha and beta repertoires were sequenced over time. Blood samples were taken at several timepoints before and after primary and secondary immunization, and bulk PBMC replicates and cell subsets were isolated. Two healthy male donors, one aged 18 to 30 and one aged 30 to 40 years, were included in the cohort.

For this chain, trimming is 4 bases at the V end and 1 base at the J end, and the number of junction bases without a gene match is 7. The CDR3 starts with the cysteine, ends with the phenylalanine, and has 15 residues. The only DNA kept is the CDR3, 45 bases in frame from the first base. Reading the germline V gene (reference sequence) gives CDR1 DFQATT and CDR2 SNEGSKA. General study outcomes and caveats: A small fraction of clonotypes showed up in both the CD4 and CD8 compartments, probably as a result of convergent recombination. After the booster, most clones that had expanded after primary vaccination were detected again (about 97% of CD4 and about 88% of CD8), suggesting broad maintenance of memory. Computational filtering was needed because FACS-sorted repertoires could contain abundant contaminating clonotypes from the bulk population. Compared with the primary T-cell response, the secondary T-cell response was faster but weaker, reaching its peak on day 5 rather than on day 15. Because the study included only two donors, the extent to which the findings can be generalized is limited.

The listed sequencing device is Illumina NovaSeq 6000. TCR cDNA was made using 5'RACE template switching, a step that added a universal primer site and unique molecular identifiers. Priming for cDNA synthesis came from both the TCR alpha and TCR beta constant segments. Two PCR steps were used to amplify libraries, with sample barcodes and sequencing adapters being added in the second step. Sequencing of libraries was performed on Illumina HiSeq 2500 (2x100 bp) or NovaSeq (2x150 bp). Turning to the authors' computational methods: Reads were demultiplexed and collapsed into UMI consensus sequences with MIGEC, and V(D)J alignment was performed with MiXCR. Using edgeR on replicate PBMC samples, clonotypes were called vaccine-responding if FDR was below 0.01 and the log2 fold change was above 5 up to day 15. CD4 or CD8 identity was assigned to each bulk clonotype according to whether the clonotype was present at higher abundance in the sequenced CD4 repertoire or the sequenced CD8 repertoire. TCRdb applied fastp at Q25 and MiXCR to the public reads, then kept only in-frame beta chains. Entries are consolidated by CDR3 protein sequence, retaining the most common genes and DNA. TCRdb, not the original authors, processed these V and J calls. The sample table contains about 340,000 distinct CDR3 sequences; only one count was recorded for under 15% of them. Together, the top ten hold about 3% of the sample.

This sequence originates from a man younger than 35 who received the YFV17D yellow fever vaccine. This sample comprised CD4+ T cells sorted from PBMCs, obtained 15 days after the yellow fever booster vaccination. Recombination linked TRBV20-1 to TRBJ2-3; 8 middle bases align to TRBD2. The CDR3 corresponds to CSAKAAAGGTDTQYF. The DNA is as follows: TGCAGTGCTAAGGCGGCAGCGGGGGGCACAGATACGCAGTATTTT.